A single T cell receptor (beta chain) is shown here with its context. The antigen it recognizes is unknown. Per-nucleotide qualities are absent, and no much larger clonotype sits a single base away. These data are taken from a study of blood T cell repertoires in COVID-19 (TCRdb year 2020). Looking at the study overall: The collaborator samples originated in the United States, Italy and Spain and spanned the acute and convalescent phases of COVID-19. The prospective study material was composed of cDNA or gDNA derived from T cells, B-cell-depleted T cells, or PBMCs. Deeply sampled blood TCRbeta repertoires from subjects exposed to, actively infected with, or recovered from COVID-19 were included in the dataset. The repertoires were made available in a free public database intended to serve as a resource for research on the immune response to SARS-CoV-2. The samples were drawn from two sources: the first 160 participants of the ongoing ImmuneRACE study, and approximately 1,300 subjects contributed by 6 global collaborators. Nearly every sample came with metadata listing a de-identified subject ID, COVID-19 status, age in years and sex. Where available, HLA class I and class II types were obtained from metadata supplied by the sample provider rather than from assay-based typing. The full study reports these points: How much clinical and demographic metadata was included differed by source and by participant, and the metadata was provided uncurated.

Deletion took 6 bases off V and 1 base off J, with a span of 9 bases between the germline ends. Reading from cysteine to phenylalanine, the CDR3 counts 14 amino acids. CDR3 DNA only is kept here, 42 bases in frame from base 1. From the germline V gene, CDR1 is LGHNA and CDR2 is YNFKEQ. Whole blood was collected in K2EDTA tubes by collaborating institutions according to the institutions' own protocols. For TCRbeta analysis, collaborator samples were shipped as frozen whole blood, as isolated PBMCs, or as DNA extracted from either sample type. TCRbeta CDR3 regions were amplified from genomic DNA by means of the immunoSEQ Assay, a bias-controlled multiplex PCR. The study's own analysis went as follows. The number of nucleated cells in each sample was estimated from the amplification of reference gene primers within the assay. Sequence reads were collapsed and filtered to measure the absolute abundance of every unique TCRbeta CDR3 rearrangement. For each sample, productive Simpson clonality was calculated as the square root of Simpson's diversity index over productive rearrangements. Imported from immuneACCESS, the table was reduced by TCRdb to in-frame sequences with V and J called. These copies leave out some clones; in studies compared against another copy, an unresolved V gene accounts for under half, and the cause of the remainder is not known. Clone size and the V and J calls come from that table; the DNA yielded D and trimming. This sample holds over 40,000 clones; about 90% were observed only once. The ten largest clones capture 6% to 6.5% of the sample.

The sequencing input was peripheral blood. This receptor chain uses TRBV4-2 and TRBJ2-2; a tentative D call is TRBD2 (7 bases match). This TCR came from a man aged 65 to 79 with active COVID-19. The nucleotides read TGTGCCAGCAGGGGAGGGGGGAACACCGGGGAGCTGTTTTTT. This encodes CASRGGGNTGELFF.